These T cell receptor beta chains were read from a single sample in a study of human T cells and chemical hapten exposure. A single record per CDR3 protein comes from TCRdb applying MiXCR to the RACE reads. The sample gives under 450,000 distinct CDR3 sequences, about 4.8% of which show up once; 2% to 2.5% is in the top ten. The sample in question was whole blood, obtained in connection with sensitization to the hapten diphenylcyclopropenone (DPC). Receptor source: a woman aged 50 to 65 with alopecia areata. Some clones in this sample may be carry-over from other donors' samples. The CDR3 runs from the conserved cysteine through the conserved F or W. Fields, in order: D gene, clone size, J gene, V gene, CDR3 protein, CDR3 DNA. D genes are given only for firm matches. Part of the rows lack a size; the others show once, few, many or a class for expanded clones.

>.|many|TRBJ2-1|TRBV11-2
CASSLGTSNEQFF
TGTGCCAGCAGCTTAGGCACTTCGAATGAGCAGTTCTTC
>.|many|TRBJ2-7|TRBV30
CAWSGDSRSSYEQYF
TGTGCCTGGAGTGGGGACTCACGGAGCTCCTACGAGCAGTACTTC
>.|many|TRBJ2-2|TRBV29-1
CSVASSGRPTGELFF
TGCAGCGTCGCCTCCTCGGGGAGACCCACCGGGGAGCTGTTTTTT
>.|few|TRBJ1-1|TRBV12-3/TRBV12-4
CASSFMGEGTEAFF
TGTGCCAGCAGTTTTATGGGGGAAGGTACTGAAGCTTTCTTT
>TRBD2|few|TRBJ2-2|TRBV6-1
CASRPLAGATGELFF
TGTGCCAGCAGGCCACTAGCGGGGGCGACCGGGGAGCTGTTTTTT
>TRBD2|.|TRBJ2-2|TRBV3-1
CASSREGLASGTGELFF
TGTGCCAGCAGCCGCGAGGGACTAGCCTCTGGCACCGGGGAGCTGTTTTTT
>TRBD2|.|TRBJ2-1|TRBV3-1
CASSQDPPLRGGYNEQFF
TGTGCCAGCAGCCAAGATCCCCCCTTGCGGGGGGGATACAATGAGCAGTTCTTC
>TRBD2|many|TRBJ2-7|TRBV7-2
CAIRREGPEQYF
TGTGCAATCAGGCGGGAGGGCCCCGAGCAGTACTTC
>TRBD2|.|TRBJ2-1|TRBV27
CASSSPGTSGRARNEQFF
TGTGCCAGCAGTTCCCCCGGGACTAGCGGGAGAGCCCGTAATGAGCAGTTCTTC
>.|many|TRBJ2-3|TRBV6-5
CASLRSSGADTQYF
TGTGCCAGCCTCCGGTCTAGTGGGGCAGATACGCAGTATTTT
>TRBD2|many|TRBJ2-1|TRBV11-2
CASRDTERGGREQFF
TGTGCCAGCAGGGACACCGAGCGGGGGGGAAGGGAGCAGTTCTTC